The rows below give T cell receptor beta chains drawn from one sample of a study of blood T cell repertoires in COVID-19. Profiled with immunoSEQ multiplex PCR; TCRdb holds only in-frame clones, not every one. Here the sample spans around 190,000 clones, about 78% being singletons. The sequenced sample consisted of peripheral blood. The receptors here all came from a woman aged 50 to 60 with active or convalescent COVID-19. Both conserved end residues are part of each CDR3. Each record gives: V gene, clone size, D gene, J gene, CDR3 protein, CDR3 DNA. The D gene is left open where the match is weak. Clone size is stated in some rows and not others, as once, few, many or a class when expanded.

v_gene: TRBV5-5; abundance: NA; d_gene: NA; j_gene: TRBJ2-5; CDR3aa: CASSLGAGSGQETQYF; CDR3nt: TGTGCCAGCAGCCTGGGGGCCGGGAGCGGCCAAGAGACCCAGTACTTC
v_gene: TRBV4-3; abundance: NA; d_gene: NA; j_gene: TRBJ2-5; CDR3aa: CASSQDPRGETQYF; CDR3nt: TGCGCCAGCAGCCAAGATCCCCGGGGGGAGACCCAGTACTTC
v_gene: TRBV30; abundance: NA; d_gene: NA; j_gene: TRBJ1-5; CDR3aa: CAWSVPGSNQPQHF; CDR3nt: TGTGCCTGGAGTGTGCCGGGGAGCAATCAGCCCCAGCATTTT
v_gene: TRBV29-1; abundance: once; d_gene: TRBD1; j_gene: TRBJ2-3; CDR3aa: CSVTGTGSTDTQYF; CDR3nt: TGCAGCGTTACCGGGACAGGGAGCACAGATACGCAGTATTTT
v_gene: TRBV7-9; abundance: few; d_gene: TRBD1; j_gene: TRBJ2-7; CDR3aa: CASSVGQGGQYF; CDR3nt: TGTGCCAGCAGCGTCGGACAGGGCGGGCAGTACTTC
v_gene: TRBV27; abundance: NA; d_gene: NA; j_gene: TRBJ1-6; CDR3aa: CASRLGQTNSPLHF; CDR3nt: TGTGCCAGCAGACTCGGACAGACCAATTCACCCCTCCACTTT
v_gene: TRBV6-5; abundance: NA; d_gene: NA; j_gene: TRBJ1-4; CDR3aa: CASRNRDEKLFF; CDR3nt: TGTGCCAGCAGGAACAGGGATGAAAAACTGTTTTTT
v_gene: TRBV7-6; abundance: NA; d_gene: NA; j_gene: TRBJ2-2; CDR3aa: CASSLGGANTGELFF; CDR3nt: TGTGCCAGCAGCTTGGGGGGAGCGAACACCGGGGAGCTGTTTTTT
v_gene: TRBV4-3; abundance: NA; d_gene: TRBD1; j_gene: TRBJ1-1; CDR3aa: CASSPTTGNMNTEAFF; CDR3nt: TGCGCCAGCAGCCCTACGACAGGGAACATGAACACTGAAGCTTTCTTT
v_gene: TRBV19; abundance: NA; d_gene: NA; j_gene: TRBJ1-5; CDR3aa: CASSIRSDSNQPQHF; CDR3nt: TGTGCCAGTAGTATACGTAGTGATAGCAATCAGCCCCAGCATTTT
v_gene: TRBV7-8; abundance: NA; d_gene: NA; j_gene: TRBJ1-4; CDR3aa: CATTPRETTNEKLFF; CDR3nt: TGTGCCACCACTCCGAGGGAAACAACTAATGAAAAACTGTTTTTT
v_gene: TRBV7-6; abundance: many; d_gene: NA; j_gene: TRBJ2-3; CDR3aa: CASSSRAGGGTDTQYF; CDR3nt: TGTGCCAGCAGCTCGAGGGCGGGTGGGGGCACAGATACGCAGTATTTT
v_gene: TRBV6-5; abundance: NA; d_gene: NA; j_gene: TRBJ2-7; CDR3aa: CASSPQGRYEQYF; CDR3nt: TGTGCCAGCAGTCCACAGGGCCGTTACGAGCAGTACTTC
v_gene: TRBV29-1; abundance: once; d_gene: NA; j_gene: TRBJ1-1; CDR3aa: CSAPEALMNTEAFF; CDR3nt: TGCAGCGCCCCTGAGGCGCTCATGAACACTGAAGCTTTCTTT
v_gene: TRBV7-8; abundance: NA; d_gene: NA; j_gene: TRBJ2-7; CDR3aa: CASSLDSWRADEQYF; CDR3nt: TGTGCCAGCAGCTTGGATTCCTGGAGGGCCGACGAGCAGTACTTC
v_gene: TRBV6-1; abundance: NA; d_gene: TRBD1; j_gene: TRBJ1-2; CDR3aa: CASSELGQGAGKVYGYTF; CDR3nt: TGTGCCAGCAGCGAACTAGGACAGGGGGCGGGCAAGGTCTATGGCTACACCTTC
v_gene: TRBV27; abundance: few; d_gene: NA; j_gene: TRBJ1-2; CDR3aa: CASGTPVNGYTF; CDR3nt: TGTGCCAGCGGGACACCGGTGAACGGCTACACCTTC
v_gene: TRBV30; abundance: NA; d_gene: TRBD2; j_gene: TRBJ2-5; CDR3aa: CAWRGLAGPQGQETQYF; CDR3nt: TGTGCCTGGAGGGGGCTAGCGGGGCCCCAGGGTCAAGAGACCCAGTACTTC
v_gene: TRBV3-1/TRBV3-2; abundance: few; d_gene: TRBD1; j_gene: TRBJ2-5; CDR3aa: CASSETGGGETQYF; CDR3nt: TGTGCCAGCAGCGAGACAGGGGGTGGAGAGACCCAGTACTTC
v_gene: TRBV9; abundance: NA; d_gene: TRBD1; j_gene: TRBJ1-1; CDR3aa: CASSHNRDRGNTEAFF; CDR3nt: TGTGCCAGCAGCCACAACCGGGACAGGGGGAACACTGAAGCTTTCTTT
v_gene: TRBV5-8; abundance: few; d_gene: NA; j_gene: TRBJ1-4; CDR3aa: CATLGKGEKLFF; CDR3nt: TGTGCCACCCTTGGCAAGGGGGAAAAACTGTTTTTT
v_gene: TRBV6-5; abundance: few; d_gene: NA; j_gene: TRBJ1-3; CDR3aa: CASLRGNTIYF; CDR3nt: TGTGCCAGCCTGAGGGGAAACACCATATATTTT
v_gene: TRBV5-6; abundance: NA; d_gene: NA; j_gene: TRBJ2-7; CDR3aa: CASSLAGAGLISYEQYF; CDR3nt: TGTGCCAGCAGCTTGGCTGGGGCCGGCCTAATCTCCTACGAGCAGTACTTC
v_gene: TRBV6-5; abundance: NA; d_gene: TRBD1; j_gene: TRBJ2-7; CDR3aa: CASSRMDRGLYEQYF; CDR3nt: TGTGCCAGCAGTAGGATGGACAGGGGGCTGTACGAGCAGTACTTC
v_gene: TRBV28; abundance: NA; d_gene: TRBD1; j_gene: TRBJ2-4; CDR3aa: CASSPGQAMFTQYF; CDR3nt: TGTGCCAGCAGTCCGGGACAGGCTATGTTCACCCAGTACTTC
v_gene: TRBV5-4; abundance: NA; d_gene: TRBD2; j_gene: TRBJ2-2; CDR3aa: CASSPPQRGVNTGELFF; CDR3nt: TGTGCCAGCAGCCCCCCTCAGCGGGGCGTTAACACCGGGGAGCTGTTTTTT
v_gene: TRBV30; abundance: NA; d_gene: NA; j_gene: TRBJ1-6; CDR3aa: CASTALSSYNSPLHF; CDR3nt: TGTGCCTCTACCGCATTGAGCTCCTATAATTCACCCCTCCACTTT
v_gene: TRBV10-3; abundance: once; d_gene: TRBD1; j_gene: TRBJ1-1; CDR3aa: CAIRDRVSTEAFF; CDR3nt: TGTGCCATCAGAGACAGGGTGAGCACTGAAGCTTTCTTT
v_gene: TRBV7-3; abundance: NA; d_gene: TRBD2; j_gene: TRBJ2-1; CDR3aa: CASSLTSSGGAKFF; CDR3nt: TGTGCCAGCAGCTTAACGTCTAGCGGGGGGGCCAAGTTCTTC
v_gene: TRBV7-2; abundance: NA; d_gene: NA; j_gene: TRBJ1-2; CDR3aa: CASSLTRELYGYTF; CDR3nt: TGTGCCAGCAGCTTAACAAGGGAGCTCTATGGCTACACCTTC
v_gene: TRBV30; abundance: NA; d_gene: TRBD1; j_gene: TRBJ1-1; CDR3aa: CAWSVRGQGSRKAFF; CDR3nt: TGTGCCTGGAGTGTAAGGGGACAGGGGTCGAGGAAGGCTTTCTTT
v_gene: TRBV23-1; abundance: NA; d_gene: NA; j_gene: TRBJ1-5; CDR3aa: CASSQSTGKGNQPQHF; CDR3nt: TGCGCCAGCAGTCAGTCTACAGGGAAGGGGAATCAGCCCCAGCATTTT
v_gene: TRBV7-9; abundance: NA; d_gene: NA; j_gene: TRBJ1-6; CDR3aa: CASSLEQGEGSPLHF; CDR3nt: TGTGCCAGCAGCTTAGAACAGGGAGAAGGTTCACCCCTCCACTTT
v_gene: TRBV2; abundance: few; d_gene: TRBD1; j_gene: TRBJ1-5; CDR3aa: CASSEGQVLNQPQHF; CDR3nt: TGTGCCAGCAGTGAGGGACAGGTCCTCAATCAGCCCCAGCATTTT
v_gene: TRBV25-1; abundance: NA; d_gene: NA; j_gene: TRBJ1-1; CDR3aa: CASSEDRQNTEAFF; CDR3nt: TGTGCCAGCAGTGAAGACAGACAAAACACTGAAGCTTTCTTT
v_gene: TRBV6-2/TRBV6-3; abundance: NA; d_gene: NA; j_gene: TRBJ2-3; CDR3aa: CASSYKATLRDTQYF; CDR3nt: TGTGCCAGCAGTTACAAAGCGACCCTCCGGGATACGCAGTATTTT
v_gene: TRBV6-2/TRBV6-3; abundance: once; d_gene: TRBD1; j_gene: TRBJ2-1; CDR3aa: CASSSGTANNEQFF; CDR3nt: TGTGCCAGCAGCTCCGGGACAGCGAACAATGAGCAGTTCTTC
v_gene: TRBV9; abundance: NA; d_gene: NA; j_gene: TRBJ2-3; CDR3aa: CASSVGGTDTQYF; CDR3nt: TGTGCCAGCAGCGTGGGCGGGACAGATACGCAGTATTTT
v_gene: TRBV7-2; abundance: NA; d_gene: TRBD2; j_gene: TRBJ2-3; CDR3aa: CASSLVVAGGTDTQYF; CDR3nt: TGTGCCAGCAGCTTAGTAGTAGCGGGGGGCACAGATACGCAGTATTTT
v_gene: TRBV5-1; abundance: NA; d_gene: NA; j_gene: TRBJ2-1; CDR3aa: CASSSRQPGYNEQFF; CDR3nt: TGCGCCAGCAGCTCCCGACAGCCCGGATACAATGAGCAGTTCTTC